This T cell receptor (beta chain) was found in a study of blood T cell repertoires in COVID-19. Overall study context: Samples taken during acute and convalescent COVID-19 were collected in the United States, Italy and Spain. The analysed material was cDNA or gDNA that came from T cells, B-cell-depleted T cells, or PBMCs.

Original processing methods: Reference gene primer amplification gave estimated nucleated cell counts. Method: immunoSEQ multiplex PCR; TCRdb's copy keeps in-frame clones and lacks some. The DNA was the basis for D and trimming; V, J and clone size are from that table. The table lists roughly 100,000 clones, roughly nine tenths of them singletons. Trimming removed 7 bases from V and 1 base from J, with 11 bases in between. CDR1 is MDHEN, CDR2 SYDVKM, per germline. CDR3 length equals 13 residues. The rearrangement links TRBV28 to TRBJ2-7; D is uncertain. The sequenced sample consisted of peripheral blood. The receptor comes from a human donor in a cohort sampled during active COVID-19. For the CDR3, the DNA is TGTGCCAGCACCCCGCTAAGTTCCTACGAGCAGTACTTC. Its translation is CASTPLSSYEQYF.